This T cell receptor (beta chain) was obtained from a study of blood T cells in healthy people across ages. This clonotype was seen a handful of times. The antigen is not known. There are 15 residues in the CDR3. Germline values: CDR1 SGHTA, CDR2 FQGNSA. Trimming shortened V by 3 bases and J by 1 base, and 12 bases separated the two germline ends. Study-wide results and caveats: Estimated diversity across one million T cells was deemed an underestimate.

It was with a sample-barcoded 5' primer and a J-beta primer mix that a second PCR of roughly 7 to 12 cycles was run. TCRdb analysed the 5' RACE reads with MiXCR anew, one entry per CDR3 protein. The sample lists over a million distinct CDR3 sequences, under 30% occurring once. The same sample was also used in a study of T cells of mothers and their children.

Sequenced material: blood. The TCR comes from a girl aged 2 to 9 in good health. The V gene is TRBV7-2, the J gene TRBJ1-1; a weak D match, TRBD1 (5 bases). This chain's CDR3 is CASSFRGGKNTEAFF. The DNA of the CDR3 is TGTGCCAGCAGCTTTCGTGGGGGAAAGAACACTGAAGCTTTCTTT.